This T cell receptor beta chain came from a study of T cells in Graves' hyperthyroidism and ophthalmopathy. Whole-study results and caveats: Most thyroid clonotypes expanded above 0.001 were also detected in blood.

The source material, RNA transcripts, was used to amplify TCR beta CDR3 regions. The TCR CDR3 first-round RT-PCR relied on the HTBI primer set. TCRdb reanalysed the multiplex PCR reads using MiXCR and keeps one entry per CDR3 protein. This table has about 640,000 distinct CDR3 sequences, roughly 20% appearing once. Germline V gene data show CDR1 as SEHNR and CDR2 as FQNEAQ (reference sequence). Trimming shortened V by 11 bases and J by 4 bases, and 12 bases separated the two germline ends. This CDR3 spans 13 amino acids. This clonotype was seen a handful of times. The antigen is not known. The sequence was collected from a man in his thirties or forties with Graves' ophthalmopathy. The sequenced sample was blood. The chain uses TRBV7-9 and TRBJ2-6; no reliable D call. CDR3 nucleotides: TGTGCCCTCTGGATTTTGGGGGCCAACGTCCTGACTTTC. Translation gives CALWILGANVLTF.